This TCR beta chain was captured by sequencing in a study of blood T cell repertoires in COVID-19. The wider study: Italy, Spain and the United States were the sources of the convalescent and acute COVID-19 samples. T cells, B-cell-depleted T cells, or PBMCs provided the cDNA or gDNA that served as material.

Authors' processing steps: Amplification of reference gene primers provided the estimated nucleated cell counts. Profiled with immunoSEQ multiplex PCR; TCRdb holds only in-frame clones, not every one. Clonal size and the V and J genes are those of that table, whereas D and trimming came from the DNA. In the table there are more than 90,000 clones, 70% to 90% of which are singletons. This CDR3 contains 14 residues. The germline CDR1 and CDR2 sequences are GTSNPN and SVGIG (reference sequence). V lost 2 bases and J 6 bases, leaving 14 bases between the germline ends. The chain has TRBV30 and TRBJ1-3, with D hard to call. This clonotype was sampled from a man between 60 and 75 years old with acute or convalescent COVID-19. The sample was peripheral blood. CDR3 in DNA: TGTGCCTGGAGTAAGCCACCTCGTAAAAACACCATATATTTT. Protein product: CAWSKPPRKNTIYF.